This TCR beta chain originates from a study of T cell responses to AZD1222 COVID-19 vaccine (dated by TCRdb to the early 2020s). In terms of the full investigation: A total of under 250 trial participants underwent TCR sequencing, of whom 200 to 220 had received two doses of AZD1222 and about 26 had received two doses of the MenACWY control vaccine. Enrollment into the trials was organized by age into subgroups of 18-55, 56-69 and 70-plus years, and those subgroups contained approximately 160, 26 and 62 TCR-sequenced participants, respectively.

The investigation overall reported the following: A significant rise in spike-specific TCR breadth and depth was observed after two AZD1222 doses relative to day 0 and relative to MenACWY recipients. Participants were mostly white British, with more females than males. The authors suggested clonal diversity may have been underestimated. Conclusions about previously exposed vaccinees are limited because only six or seven AZD1222 recipients were SARS-CoV-2 seropositive at baseline. Because no samples from the day 14 peak response were available, repertoires could be characterized only after the peak T cell response. In the small 56-69-year group, the increase in depth fell short of significance, most likely because of low power. The vaccine-associated CD4 TCRs covered the entire spike protein, and the dominant responses fell in regions 160-218 and 743-854. Reportedly, close to half of the unique spike-specific TCRs recognized epitopes lying outside the regions that are mutated in the B.1.351 and B.1.1.7 variants.

The CDR3 regions of human TCRbeta chains were analyzed by immunosequencing. The original methods were these. Repertoire TCRs were checked for matches against a reference library of SARS-CoV-2-specific TCRs that had been generated using the MIRA antigen-specificity platform. Breadth was defined as the fraction of unique TCRs that were SARS-CoV-2-associated, and depth was defined as the fraction of total T cells that were SARS-CoV-2-associated. Using the MIRA data, each spike-specific TCR was assigned both to the spike region to which the TCR was reactive and to a CD4 or CD8 class. Log10-transformed breadth and depth values were compared by one-way ANOVA with Sidak's multiple comparisons tests. TCRdb re-hosts the immuneACCESS table, in-frame sequences only. Its copies lack some clones; in the studies checked, an unresolved V gene accounts for under half of them, and the cause for the rest is not known. V and J calls and clone size come straight from that table; D and trimming were deduced from the DNA. The sample includes about 210,000 clones, with roughly 94% observed a single time. The ten largest make up around 1.7% of the sample.

The germline V gene sets CDR1 to ENHRY and CDR2 to SYGVKD. Inclusive of the bounding cysteine and phenylalanine, the CDR3 is 11 residues long. CDR3 DNA is the only sequence kept; it has 33 bases, read in frame from the first base. V is cut by 3 bases and J by 7 bases, and the space between the germline ends is 3 bases. What this sample's time point label stands for: about 28 days (+/-7) after the second vaccine dose. This sample's treatment or condition label indicates: meningococcal conjugate vaccine given as trial control. The vaccinee samples were drawn from two UK trials, COV001 and COV002, one of which was a single-blind randomized controlled phase 2/3 trial testing AZD1222 (ChAdOx1 nCoV-19) in healthy adults. Trial participant PBMC samples were collected at day 0 and day 28 after the second dose for TCRbeta chain sequencing. This clone was observed once. Its antigen specificity is not known. No base-level quality is on record; no much larger clone is a single base apart.

The sequenced sample was peripheral blood, obtained 28 days after the second dose of the MenACWY control vaccine. Here the chain combines TRBV10-3 and TRBJ2-2, with the D gene not clear enough to name. The receptor was isolated from an adult who received the MenACWY meningococcal vaccine as a control. The DNA reads TGTGCCATCAGTGAAAGCGGGGAGCTGTTTTTT. This encodes CAISESGELFF.